This entry is about one T cell receptor (beta chain). This clonotype was seen a single time. Its antigen is currently not known. The junction departs from germline at one end; a sequencing error may be responsible. The CDR3, from cysteine to phenylalanine, totals 12 residues. The kept DNA is CDR3 alone, 36 bases in frame from the first base. Taken from the germline V gene, the CDR1 and CDR2 loops are SGHNT and YENEEA. The sample originates from a study of tumor-infiltrating lymphocytes in primary liver carcinoma (dated by TCRdb to the late 2010s). The study in broad terms: Between November 2015 and early 2016, roughly 5 patients in China with histopathologically diagnosed primary liver carcinoma had their tumors surgically resected. Samples yielded roughly 3.65 to 7.5 million productive TCRbeta reads; read depth did not differ significantly between tissue types. Repertoires from technical replicates were highly reproducible, with mean shared-clone rates roughly 0.9 and correlation coefficients above 0.95. Of the five patients (three men and two women, aged 30 to 69 years), four had hepatocellular carcinoma and one had combined HCC and intrahepatic cholangiocarcinoma. Tumors of the five patients were stage T1-T3 N0M0 with maximum diameters of 4.2 to 10 cm. The study combined TCRbeta repertoire sequencing, expression microarrays and whole-exome sequencing across five regions of each liver tumor, with adjacent normal tissue and blood. A total of roughly 35 specimens from 5 patients, comprising roughly 25 tumor regions, 5 adjacent noncancerous liver tissues and 5 peripheral blood samples, were covered by TCRbeta repertoire sequencing.

Study-level results and caveats: Because sequencing covered only the TCR beta chain and unpaired alpha chains were not captured, true repertoire diversity is likely underestimated. The study included only four to six patients, and the authors note findings should be validated in a larger study. Because the samples were bulk and unsorted, CD4+ and CD8+ T cell repertoires could not be compared. Repertoire overlap was higher between tumor regions (mean roughly 35%) than tumor-adjacent (approximately 17%) or tumor-blood (approximately 14%) pairs, consistent with antigen-driven expansion. The top 250 clones made up a significantly larger repertoire fraction in tumors than in blood (p = 0.039).

Using a constant-region primer and ProtoScript II reverse transcriptase, TCRbeta-specific cDNA was reverse-transcribed from about 460 ng total RNA. The TCRbeta libraries were prepared through three rounds of nested multiplex PCR following a slightly modified ARM-PCR procedure. Multiplex TRBV1-TRBV30 forward primers and a Cbeta reverse primer were used in the first two PCR rounds, each of which was run for roughly 10 cycles. A final 25-cycle PCR with Deep VentR polymerase added sample barcodes and Illumina adapters. Before sequencing, amplicons of 200-500 bp were purified from gel using a QIAquick gel extraction kit. The TCRbeta amplicons were sequenced with 250-bp paired-end reads on an Illumina HiSeq 2500. As for the original processing: Trimmomatic v0.33 was used to quality-trim the reads, and FLASH v1.2.11 was used to merge paired reads so that full CDR3 sequences could be recovered. V, D and J germline segments were assigned to the rearranged TCRbeta sequences using MiGEC v1.2.1b. Clonotype statistics and Shannon-Wiener diversity indices were calculated with VDJtools v1.0.0. To reduce sampling bias, subsequent analyses other than the diversity analysis used only the 250 most abundant clonotypes in each sample. Clones were called with MiXCR by TCRdb after fastp trimmed the public reads at Q25, and only in-frame beta chains were retained. Every CDR3 protein is listed once, alongside the most common genes and DNA of its rows. TCRdb's processing, not the authors' own work, is the source of the V and J calls. Across this sample there are about 320,000 distinct CDR3 sequences, with about 60% seen only once. Jointly, the top ten make up roughly 9% of the sample.

TRIzol reagent was used to extract blood RNA from unsorted whole blood, while the DNeasy Blood & Tissue kit provided the germline DNA. At the time of sampling, the patients had chronic HBV infection and had not received any treatment. Before surgery, roughly 3.7 milliliters of peripheral blood were collected into K2EDTA tubes. The source of this sequence is a man aged 40-49 years with primary liver carcinoma and hepatitis B virus infection. This chain is built from TRBV11-3 and TRBJ2-1; too little of a D gene remains to name it. What was sequenced was peripheral blood. The CDR3 amino acid sequence is: CASSSSANEQFF. The DNA sequence is given as TGTGCTAGCAGCTCAAGTGCCAATGAGCAGTTCTTC.